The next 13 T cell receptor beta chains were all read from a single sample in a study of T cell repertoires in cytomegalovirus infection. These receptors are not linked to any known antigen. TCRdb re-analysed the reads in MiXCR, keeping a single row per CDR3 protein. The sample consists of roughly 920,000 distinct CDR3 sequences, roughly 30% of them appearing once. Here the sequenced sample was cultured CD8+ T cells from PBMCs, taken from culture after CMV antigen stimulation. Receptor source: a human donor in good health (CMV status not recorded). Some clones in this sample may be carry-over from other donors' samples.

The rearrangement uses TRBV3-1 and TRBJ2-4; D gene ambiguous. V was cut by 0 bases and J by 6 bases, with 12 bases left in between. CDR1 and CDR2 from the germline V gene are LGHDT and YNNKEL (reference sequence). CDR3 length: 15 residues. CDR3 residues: CASSQDRTTVNIQYF. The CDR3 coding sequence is TGTGCCAGCAGCCAAGATCGTACGACCGTAAACATTCAGTACTTC.

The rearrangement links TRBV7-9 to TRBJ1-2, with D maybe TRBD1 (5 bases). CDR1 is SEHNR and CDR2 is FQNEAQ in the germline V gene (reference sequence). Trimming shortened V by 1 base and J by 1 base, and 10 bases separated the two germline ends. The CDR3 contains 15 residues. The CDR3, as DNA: TGTGCCAGCAGCTTAGGACGAGACAGTAACTATGGCTACACCTTC. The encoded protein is CASSLGRDSNYGYTF.

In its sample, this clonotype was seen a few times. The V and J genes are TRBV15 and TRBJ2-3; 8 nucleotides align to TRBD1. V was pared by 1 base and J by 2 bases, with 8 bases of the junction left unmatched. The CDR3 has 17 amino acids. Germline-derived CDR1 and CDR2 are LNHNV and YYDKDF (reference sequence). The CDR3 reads CATSRGTGQHLTDTQYF. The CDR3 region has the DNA TGTGCCACCAGCAGAGGGACAGGGCAACACCTCACAGATACGCAGTATTTT.

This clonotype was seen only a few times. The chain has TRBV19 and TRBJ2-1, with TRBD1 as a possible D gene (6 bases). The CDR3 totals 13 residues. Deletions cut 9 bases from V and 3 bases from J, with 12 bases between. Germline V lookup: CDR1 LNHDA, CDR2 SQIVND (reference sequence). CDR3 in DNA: TGTGCCAGCGCCGGGACATACTACAATGAGCAGTTCTTC. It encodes CASAGTYYNEQFF.

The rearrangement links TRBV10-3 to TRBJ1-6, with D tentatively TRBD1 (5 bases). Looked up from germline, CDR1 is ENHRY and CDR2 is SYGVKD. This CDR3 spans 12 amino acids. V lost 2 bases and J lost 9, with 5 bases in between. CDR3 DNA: TGTGCCATCAGTGAGGGGGGTTCACCCCTCCACTTT. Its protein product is CAISEGGSPLHF.

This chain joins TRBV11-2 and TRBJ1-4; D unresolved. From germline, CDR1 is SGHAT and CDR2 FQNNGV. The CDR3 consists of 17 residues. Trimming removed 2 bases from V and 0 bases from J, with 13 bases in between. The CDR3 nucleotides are TGTGCCAGCAGCTTATTTCCAGAATCAACAACTAATGAAAAACTGTTTTTT. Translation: CASSLFPESTTNEKLFF.

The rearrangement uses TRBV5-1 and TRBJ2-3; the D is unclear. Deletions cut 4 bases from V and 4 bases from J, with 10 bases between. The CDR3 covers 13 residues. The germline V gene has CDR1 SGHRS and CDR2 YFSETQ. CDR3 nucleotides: TGCGCCAGCAGCGAGTCGGTCCCAGATACGCAGTATTTT. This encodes CASSESVPDTQYF.

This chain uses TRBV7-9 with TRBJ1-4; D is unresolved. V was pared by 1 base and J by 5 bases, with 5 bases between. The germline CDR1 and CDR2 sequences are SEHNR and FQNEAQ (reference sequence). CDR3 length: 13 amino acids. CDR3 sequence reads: CASSLGQNEKLFF. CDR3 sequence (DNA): TGTGCCAGCAGCTTAGGGCAGAATGAAAAACTGTTTTTT. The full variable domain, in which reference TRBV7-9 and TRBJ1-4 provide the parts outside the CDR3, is DTGVSQNPRHKITKRGQNVTFRCDPISEHNRLYWYRQTLGQGPEFLTYFQNEAQLEKSRLLSDRFSAERPKGSFSTLEIQRTEQGDSAMYLCASSLGQNEKLFFGSGTQLSVL.

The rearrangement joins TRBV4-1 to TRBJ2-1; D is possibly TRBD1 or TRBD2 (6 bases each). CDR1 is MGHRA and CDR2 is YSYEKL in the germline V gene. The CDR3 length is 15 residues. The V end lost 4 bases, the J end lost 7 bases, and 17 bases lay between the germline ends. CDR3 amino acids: CASSLHVRGGNEQFF. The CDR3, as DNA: TGCGCCAGCAGCCTACACGTACGAGGGGGGAATGAGCAGTTCTTC.

The CDR3 sequence is CASLYSLNTEAFF. DNA for the CDR3: TGTGCCAGCCTCTATAGCCTGAACACTGAAGCTTTCTTT. This sequence joins TRBV6-1 and TRBJ1-1; D unclear. V lost 8 bases, J lost 0 bases, and 10 bases lay in between. CDR3 size: 13 residues. CDR1 and CDR2 (germline): MNHNS, SASEGT.

For the CDR3, the DNA is TGTGCCAGCACCCTTCCCGGTGAGACCCAGTACTTC. Its protein product is CASTLPGETQYF. The chain uses TRBV7-9 and TRBJ2-5; D unresolved. The germline V gene encodes CDR1 SEHNR and CDR2 FQNEAQ (reference sequence). CDR3 length equals 12 residues. Trimming pared 7 bases from V and 5 bases from J, leaving 11 bases between.

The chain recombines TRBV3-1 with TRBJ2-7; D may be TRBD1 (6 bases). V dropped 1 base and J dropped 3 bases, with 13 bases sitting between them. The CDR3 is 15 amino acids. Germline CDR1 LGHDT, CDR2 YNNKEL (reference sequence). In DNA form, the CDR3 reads TGTGCCAGCAGCCAAGTAGGACAGTTTAACTACGAGCAGTACTTC. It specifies CASSQVGQFNYEQYF.

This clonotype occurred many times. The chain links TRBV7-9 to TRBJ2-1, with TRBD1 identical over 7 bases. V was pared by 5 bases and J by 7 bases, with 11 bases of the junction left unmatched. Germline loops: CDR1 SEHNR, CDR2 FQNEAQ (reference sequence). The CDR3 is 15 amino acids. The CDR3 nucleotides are TGTGCCAGCAGCGGAGACAGGGATATCGGAAATGAGCAGTTCTTC. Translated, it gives CASSGDRDIGNEQFF.